Detailed here is one T cell receptor (beta chain). Its antigen is currently not known. No much larger clonotype is one base removed from it; base qualities were not supplied. The CDR3, cysteine through phenylalanine, is 10 amino acids long. Only the CDR3 DNA stays, 30 bases, in frame from base 1. The data were obtained in a study of regulatory and conventional T cells in breast cancer (dated by TCRdb to between 2015 and 2016). The protocol used for the library was PCR. The instrument was an Illumina MiSeq. TCRdb reprocessed the public reads (quality trimming at Q25 with fastp, clone calling with MiXCR) and kept in-frame beta chains. When rows share a CDR3 protein, they turn into one entry using the most common DNA and genes. This sample is represented by more than 15,000 distinct CDR3 sequences; 32% of them were singletons. 1.5% to 2% of the sample lies in the top ten.

The source material was conventional T cells from blood. The rearrangement combines TRBV21-1 with TRBJ2-1. TRBV21-1 has pseudogene status. This clonotype was sampled from a female donor in good health. CDR3 sequence: CASSKDPQFF. The DNA is TGTGCCAGCAGCAAAGATCCGCAGTTCTTC.